A single sample is the source of the 22 T cell receptor beta chains below, sequenced in a study of PD-1 blockade in classical Hodgkin lymphoma. Sample time point: cycle 4 day 1 (C4D1), after 5 to 7 weeks of nivolumab. Relapse after autologous stem cell transplantation occurred in every patient, and brentuximab vedotin exposure varied. The repertoire was sequenced with immunoSEQ multiplex PCR; TCRdb's copy has only in-frame clones and lacks some. This table has roughly 100,000 clones, roughly 90% appearing once. Sequences were derived from peripheral blood mononuclear cells (PBMCs), sampled before the fourth cycle of nivolumab. The receptor set was obtained from a human donor with classical Hodgkin lymphoma.

The chain has TRBV6-1 and TRBJ1-1; D possibly corresponds to TRBD1 (5 bases). CDR1 and CDR2 from the germline V gene are MNHNS and SASEGT. The V gene lost 5 bases and the J gene lost 8 bases, with 12 bases spanning the gap. The CDR3 length is 12 residues. CDR3 coding DNA: TGTGCCAGCAGTTTCCGGGACGTAGAAGCTTTCTTT. It yields the protein CASSFRDVEAFF.

The chain couples TRBV4-2 to TRBJ1-4, with TRBD1 as a possible D gene (5 bases). The germline V gene encodes CDR1 LGHNA and CDR2 YNFKEQ. The CDR3 has 15 residues. Trimming removed 2 bases at V and 5 bases at J, with 12 bases between. The CDR3 DNA reads TGTGCCAGCAGCCAACTAGGCAACAGGAATGAAAAACTGTTTTTT. This codes for CASSQLGNRNEKLFF.

CDR3 protein: CASSSRTGLSYEQYF. The CDR3 DNA reads TGCGCCAGCAGCTCTAGGACAGGCCTCTCCTACGAGCAGTACTTC. The chain employs TRBV5-1 and TRBJ2-7; TRBD1 agrees at 7 bases. Germline trimming cut 3 bases from V and 0 bases from J; bases unmatched to any gene: 6. Germline lookup yields CDR1 SGHRS and CDR2 YFSETQ. The CDR3 is 15 amino acids.

This clone was detected only once. The genes are TRBV29-1 and TRBJ2-5, with 10 bases identical to TRBD2. CDR1 is SQVTM and CDR2 is ANQGSEA in the germline V gene. The V segment lost 5 bases and the J segment 4 bases; nucleotides outside the gene matches: 4. This CDR3 spans 13 amino acids. CDR3 nucleotides: TGCAGCGTTAGGAGACTAGCGGGAGAGACCCAGTACTTC. Its translation is CSVRRLAGETQYF.

The chain combines TRBV18 with TRBJ2-7; 8 bases are a match to TRBD2. Unmatched junction bases numbered 2, after V lost 3 bases and J lost 1 base. From germline, CDR1 is KGHSH and CDR2 LQKENI. The CDR3 consists of 14 residues. CDR3 residues: CASSPSSGSYEQYF. In nucleotides, the CDR3 is TGTGCCAGCTCACCGTCTAGCGGGTCCTACGAGCAGTACTTC.

This clone has only a few counts. The chain links TRBV4-1 to TRBJ2-2, with D perhaps given as TRBD1 or TRBD2 (5 bases each). Germline V CDR1 and CDR2: MGHRA, YSYEKL. The CDR3 has 14 residues. V gave up 8 bases and J gave up 5 bases, with 15 bases separating them. CDR3 amino acids: CASRPGTITGELFF. DNA for the CDR3: TGCGCCAGCCGTCCCGGGACCATAACCGGGGAGCTGTTTTTT.

In its sample, this clone was seen once. The V gene is TRBV10-3, the J gene TRBJ2-5; a weak D match, TRBD1 (6 bases). Germline assignment: CDR1 ENHRY and CDR2 SYGVKD. V was trimmed by 6 bases and J by 0 bases, leaving 11 bases between them. The CDR3 is 14 residues long. CDR3 bases: TGTGCCATCAGGGGCCGACAGGACCAAGAGACCCAGTACTTC. It specifies CAIRGRQDQETQYF.

The gene calls are TRBV10-3 and TRBJ2-3, with TRBD2 matching 9 bases. The CDR3 is 15 residues long. The J segment lost 3 bases and the V segment lost 9 bases, leaving 10 bases of the junction unmatched. The germline gives CDR1 ENHRY, CDR2 SYGVKD. The CDR3 sequence: CAIRSSGSGTDTQYF. CDR3 nucleotides: TGTGCCATTCGTAGTAGCGGGAGCGGTACAGATACGCAGTATTTT.

The rearrangement links TRBV15 to TRBJ2-7, with 10 bases identical to TRBD1. The germline gives CDR1 LNHNV, CDR2 YYDKDF (reference sequence). Trimming removed 5 bases from V and 4 bases from J; junction bases left unmatched: 5. The CDR3 contains 14 residues. The CDR3 DNA reads TGTGCCACCAGCGAGGGGACAGGGGTATACGAGCAGTACTTC. Translating gives CATSEGTGVYEQYF.

The rearrangement joins TRBV7-6 to TRBJ2-7; D not certain. Germline values: CDR1 SGHVS, CDR2 FNYEAQ. The CDR3 consists of 16 residues. The ends were cut back, 3 bases at V and 7 bases at J, with 22 bases in the middle. Here the CDR3 DNA reads TGTGCCAGCAGCTTTCTAAAAGGTCACATTACGGTTGAGCAGTACTTC. Amino acid sequence: CASSFLKGHITVEQYF. Together with reference TRBV7-6 and TRBJ2-7, the CDR3 gives the full variable domain: GAGVSQSPRYKVTKRGQDVALRCDPISGHVSLYWYRQALGQGPEFLTYFNYEAQQDKSGLPNDRFSAERPEGSISTLTIQRTEQRDSAMYRCASSFLKGHITVEQYFGPGTRLTVT.

This clone came up a few times. The rearrangement links TRBV18 to TRBJ2-5; D is undetermined. The CDR3 sequence is 11 residues long. V was shortened by 1 base and J by 3 bases, with 0 bases between the two germline ends. Germline V lookup: CDR1 KGHSH, CDR2 LQKENI. CDR3 amino acids: CASSPQETQYF. DNA of the CDR3: TGTGCCAGCTCACCACAAGAGACCCAGTACTTC.

The chain links TRBV2 to TRBJ2-3, with 11 bases that match TRBD2. In germline, CDR1 is SNHLY, CDR2 FYNNEI. The CDR3 length is 16 residues. The junction had 12 bases not matched to a gene; V was cut back by 8 bases and J by 5 bases. CDR3 in DNA: TGTGCCAGCTCTCCTCCGGGACTAGCGGTACAAGATACGCAGTATTTT. Protein product: CASSPPGLAVQDTQYF.

The chain uses TRBV29-1 and TRBJ2-1, with a tentative D call TRBD1 (5 bases). This CDR3 is 11 amino acids long. V lost 5 bases, J lost 12 bases, and 14 bases lay in between. Germline V gene lookup returns CDR1 SQVTM and CDR2 ANQGSEA. CDR3 in amino acids: CSVSRQLGQFF. DNA of the CDR3: TGCAGCGTTTCCAGACAGCTAGGGCAGTTCTTC.

This clone was detected only a few times. This CDR3 reads CASSPYPVAEDTQYF. CDR3 coding DNA: TGTGCCAGCAGCCCCTACCCGGTAGCTGAAGATACGCAGTATTTT. The chain is built from TRBV14 and TRBJ2-3; D not certain. The CDR3 sequence is 15 residues long. Trimming pared 4 bases from V and 5 bases from J, leaving 16 bases between. The germline V gene has CDR1 SGHDN and CDR2 FVKESK.

The rearrangement uses TRBV7-9 and TRBJ2-7, with TRBD1 identical over 7 bases. The germline CDR1 and CDR2 sequences are SEHNR and FQNEAQ (reference sequence). Germline trimming cut 2 bases from V and 6 bases from J; bases unmatched to any gene: 4. The CDR3 runs to 13 residues. Here the CDR3 reads CASSLTGASEQYF. As DNA, the CDR3 is TGTGCCAGCAGCTTAACAGGGGCGAGCGAGCAGTACTTC.

Details on this clone: It is likely a read error, because the conserved phenylalanine at the end of the CDR3 is missing. No DNA is shown, since the ends of the CDR3 on it are uncertain; the CDR3 is the one TCRdb lists. The chain couples TRBV20-1 to TRBJ1-2; the table assigns TRBD1, which was not confirmed against the DNA. Germline V gene sequence: CDR1 DFQATT, CDR2 SNEGSKA (reference sequence). The length of the CDR3 is 9 amino acids, counting both ends. This CDR3 is CSARDVTGL.

This clone came up once. This chain links TRBV9 with TRBJ2-3; 14 nucleotides match TRBD2. V trimming: 3 bases; J trimming: 0 bases; junction bases outside the gene matches: 12. This CDR3 has 20 residues. Germline assignment: CDR1 SGDLS and CDR2 YYNGEE. CDR3 sequence: CASSGSSGLAGVRSTDTQYF. The CDR3 bases are TGTGCCAGCAGCGGTAGCTCGGGACTAGCGGGAGTTAGGAGCACAGATACGCAGTATTTT.

The chain joins TRBV4-1 to TRBJ1-1; TRBD1 is a possible D gene (5 bases). CDR1 and CDR2 (germline): MGHRA, YSYEKL. Deletions cut 0 bases from V and 4 bases from J, with 12 bases between. The CDR3 runs 15 residues. In DNA form, the CDR3 reads TGCGCCAGCAGCCAAGATTGGGGGGAGTTCACTGAAGCTTTCTTT. Protein sequence: CASSQDWGEFTEAFF.

This clone turned up a few times. The chain joins TRBV14 to TRBJ1-1; D ambiguous. Deletions cut 0 bases from V and 11 bases from J, with 13 bases between. Per germline, CDR1 SGHDN and CDR2 FVKESK. The CDR3 covers 13 residues. CDR3 sequence (DNA): TGTGCCAGCAGCCAAGACGGGGTAAGGCGGGCTTTCTTT. It yields the protein CASSQDGVRRAFF.

This clone has a single count. The gene calls are TRBV10-1 and TRBJ2-1; the D gene is possibly TRBD2 (6 bases). CDR1 WNHNN and CDR2 SYGVQD come from the germline V gene (reference sequence). The ends were cut back, 2 bases at V and 6 bases at J, with 20 bases in the middle. The CDR3 spans 17 residues. As DNA, the CDR3 is TGCGCCAGCAGTGAGAATTTAGCCGGGAGAGGGTCCAATGAGCAGTTCTTC. The encoded protein is CASSENLAGRGSNEQFF.

The V gene is TRBV19, the J gene TRBJ2-2; D possibly corresponds to TRBD2 (5 bases). The V gene's germline CDR1 is LNHDA and CDR2 SQIVND (reference sequence). This CDR3 spans 16 amino acids. Trimming left V 7 bases short and J 6 bases short, with 21 bases between. Written as DNA, the CDR3 is TGTGCCAGTATATCACTACGGACTGCTGACCCCGGGGAGCTGTTTTTT. Amino acids: CASISLRTADPGELFF.

The chain combines TRBV4-3 with TRBJ2-7, with 10 bases lining up with TRBD2. CDR3 size: 18 residues. Germline CDR1 reads LGHNA; CDR2 reads YSLEER. V dropped 1 base and J dropped 2; count of bases not matched to a gene: 11. CDR3 coding DNA: TGCGCCAGCAGCCAAGCAACTACAGGGACTAGCGTAACCTACGAGCAGTACTTC. Translating it yields CASSQATTGTSVTYEQYF.